This T cell receptor beta chain was identified during a study of T cells in Graves' hyperthyroidism and ophthalmopathy. Turning to this clonotype: What it recognizes is unknown.

Notes on the study in general: Most thyroid clonotypes with frequency above 0.001 were detected in blood.

RNA transcripts provided the source from which TCR beta CDR3 regions were amplified. The study used the HTBI primer set for a first-round RT-PCR of the TCR CDR3. TCRdb reanalysed the multiplex PCR reads using MiXCR and keeps one entry per CDR3 protein. Of more than 500,000 distinct CDR3 sequences listed, more than 15% were seen once; the top ten hold over 25%. Sequencing was done on a sample of blood. The source is a woman younger than 45 with Graves' ophthalmopathy.

The CDR3 sequence: CATRGQGKPGAANTGELFF. The CDR3 nucleotides are TGTGCCACCAGGGGACAGGGGAAGCCCGGGGCGGCGAACACCGGGGAGCTGTTTTTT. The chain is built from TRBV24-1 and TRBJ2-2, with 10 bases aligning to TRBD1. V lost 7 bases, J lost 0 bases, and 13 bases stayed unmatched. The CDR3 sequence is 19 residues long. The germline CDR1 and CDR2 sequences are KGHDR and SFDVKD.